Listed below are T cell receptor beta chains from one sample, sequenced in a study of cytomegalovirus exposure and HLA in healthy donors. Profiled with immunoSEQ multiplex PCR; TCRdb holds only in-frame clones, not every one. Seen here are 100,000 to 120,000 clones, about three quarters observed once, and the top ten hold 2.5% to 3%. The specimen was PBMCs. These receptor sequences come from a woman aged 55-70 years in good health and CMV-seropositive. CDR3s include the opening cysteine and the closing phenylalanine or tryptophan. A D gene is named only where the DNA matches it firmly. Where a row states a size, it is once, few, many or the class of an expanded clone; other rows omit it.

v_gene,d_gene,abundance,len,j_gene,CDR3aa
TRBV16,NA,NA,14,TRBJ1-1,CASSQFPAGVGAFF
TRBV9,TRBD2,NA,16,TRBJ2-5,CASSPRGGAGGETQYF
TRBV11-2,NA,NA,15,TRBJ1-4,CASSIQGAGNEKLFF
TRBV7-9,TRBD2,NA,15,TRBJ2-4,CASSWSGSPKNIQYF
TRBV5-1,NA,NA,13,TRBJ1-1,CASSPGQGEGAFF
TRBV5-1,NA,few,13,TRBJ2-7,CASSLQESYEQYF
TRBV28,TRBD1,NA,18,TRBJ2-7,CASSLFLSRDRSSYEQYF
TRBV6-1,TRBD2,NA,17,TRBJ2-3,CASSEAGRLAGGDTQYF
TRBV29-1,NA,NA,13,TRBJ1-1,CSVEGDRGAEAFF
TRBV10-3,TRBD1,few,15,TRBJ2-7,CAISDPGTASYEQYF
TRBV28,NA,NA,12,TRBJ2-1,CASSAVTDEQFF
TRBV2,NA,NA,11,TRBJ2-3,CASPSTDTQYF
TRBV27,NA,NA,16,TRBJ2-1,CASNPPRTTGINEQFF
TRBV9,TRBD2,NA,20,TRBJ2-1,CASSVSLRRPGLAGVDEQFF
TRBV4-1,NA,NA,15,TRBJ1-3,CASSQGSGSGNTIYF
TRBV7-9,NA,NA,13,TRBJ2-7,CASSPSRMGEQYF
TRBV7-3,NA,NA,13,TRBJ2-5,CASSLYPRETQYF
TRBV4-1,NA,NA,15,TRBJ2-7,CASSQDSSVPYEQYF
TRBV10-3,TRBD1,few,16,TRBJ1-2,CAISDVDRGKFDGYTF
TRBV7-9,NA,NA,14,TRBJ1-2,CASSLARQSYGYTF
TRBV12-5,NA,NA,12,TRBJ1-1,CASGWSAGEAFF
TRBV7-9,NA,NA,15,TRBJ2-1,CASSFVQASYNEQFF
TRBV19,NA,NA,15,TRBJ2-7,CASSMVASVLYEQYF
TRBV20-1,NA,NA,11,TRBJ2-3,CSARGLDTQYF
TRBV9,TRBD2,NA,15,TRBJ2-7,CASSVTSGGPGEQYF
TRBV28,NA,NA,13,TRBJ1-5,CASSRQAPRPQHF
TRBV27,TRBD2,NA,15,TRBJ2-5,CASSSELAGQETQYF
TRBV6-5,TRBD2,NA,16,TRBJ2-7,CASSWAGTSGSYEQYF
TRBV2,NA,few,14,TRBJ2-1,CASTTRVSEGEQFF
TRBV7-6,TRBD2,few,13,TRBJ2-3,CASTQTSGDTQYF
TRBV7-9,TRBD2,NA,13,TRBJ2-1,CASSTSGSIEQFF
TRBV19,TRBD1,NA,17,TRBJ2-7,CASSIQGQGDVSYEQYF
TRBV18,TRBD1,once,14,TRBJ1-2,CASPLPGQKNGYTF
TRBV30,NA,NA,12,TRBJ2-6,CAWTAGANVLTF
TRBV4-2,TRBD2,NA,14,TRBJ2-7,CASSRSGDYYEQYF
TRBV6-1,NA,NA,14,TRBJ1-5,CASSVIDSNQPQHF
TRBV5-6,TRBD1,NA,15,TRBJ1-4,CASRDRTGANEKLFF
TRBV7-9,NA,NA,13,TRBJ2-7,CASSAMDKYEQYF